This TCR beta chain was recorded in a study of blood T cells in healthy people across ages. This clonotype was observed a few times. Germline V gene data show CDR1 as MDHEN and CDR2 as SYDVKM. The CDR3 is 14 residues long. With a J-beta primer mix and a sample-barcoded 5' primer, a second PCR ran about 6 to 11 cycles. MiXCR, applied by TCRdb to the 5' RACE reads, yields one record per CDR3 protein. The sample lists roughly 2 million distinct CDR3 sequences, roughly 49% seen once, with over 2% in the top ten. Individuals who donated were healthy Caucasians from Russia aged roughly 6 to 95. The chain combines TRBV28 with TRBJ2-5, with 10 bases identical to TRBD1. The DNA end is more similar to TRBJ2-7, so the J call may be wrong. The clonotype originates from a woman aged 35 to 49 in good health. The sequenced sample consisted of blood. CDR3 in amino acids: CASTGGQGWHEQYF. DNA for the CDR3: TGTGCCAGCACAGGGGGACAGGGGTGGCACGAGCAGTACTTC.